The 14 T cell receptor beta chains in this list originate from one sample, sequenced in a study of T cells in Graves' hyperthyroidism and ophthalmopathy. TCR beta CDR3 sequences were amplified from RNA transcripts. Primed by the HTBI set, a first-round RT-PCR was run on the TCR CDR3. Using its own MiXCR run on the multiplex PCR reads, TCRdb lists one record per CDR3 protein. The sample lists 150,000 to 200,000 distinct CDR3 sequences, about a sixth seen once, with around 27% in the top ten. Sequences were obtained from blood. The receptors were sampled from a woman aged 45-60 years with Graves' hyperthyroidism.

This clonotype has a count of ten or more. The chain couples TRBV19 to TRBJ1-1, with D tentatively TRBD1 (6 bases). The V gene lost 4 bases and the J gene lost 11 bases, with 17 bases spanning the gap. Looked up from germline, CDR1 is LNHDA and CDR2 is SQIVND (reference sequence). CDR3 size: 13 residues. CDR3 in amino acids: CASSTGQLLAAFF. The CDR3, as DNA: TGTGCCAGTAGTACCGGACAGTTGCTGGCCGCTTTCTTT.

This sequence joins TRBV28 and TRBJ1-1, with D unresolved. Per germline, CDR1 MDHEN and CDR2 SYDVKM. This CDR3 comprises 11 residues. V dropped 5 bases and J dropped 5 bases, with 6 bases sitting between them. Written as DNA, the CDR3 is TGTGCCAGCAGTCAGATGACTGAAGCTTTCTTT. It is translated as CASSQMTEAFF.

This clonotype was counted a few times. The J gene is TRBJ1-5, the V gene TRBV20-1; D not resolved. The CDR3 length is 14 residues. Trimming left V 3 bases short and J 5 bases short, with 14 bases between. Germline CDR1 DFQATT, CDR2 SNEGSKA (reference sequence). The DNA for the CDR3 is TGCAGTGCTAGTTCAGGATTGTCCTATCAGCCCCAGCATTTT. This codes for CSASSGLSYQPQHF.

A few counts support this clonotype. This rearrangement joins TRBV12-3 or TRBV12-4 to TRBJ1-1; D is uncertain. V lost 4 bases and J lost 4, with 22 bases in between. This CDR3 contains 17 residues. The CDR3 DNA is TGTGCCAGCAGTTCGCGAACTATCGCTCCTCTGGGCACTGAAGCTTTCTTT. Protein product: CASSSRTIAPLGTEAFF.

This clonotype was detected many times. CDR3 loop: CASSPQGSMNTEAFF. The CDR3, as DNA: TGTGCCAGCAGCCCACAGGGGTCCATGAACACTGAAGCTTTCTTT. The chain has TRBV7-2 and TRBJ1-1; 7 positions match TRBD1. Germline V lookup: CDR1 SGHTA, CDR2 FQGNSA. Trimming cost V 5 bases and J 0 bases; bases outside gene matches: 6. The CDR3 runs to 15 residues.

This clonotype came up many times. The CDR3 bases are TGTGCCAGCAGCCCATCGGTCGGCCGAAATACTGAAGCTTTCTTT. Encoded protein: CASSPSVGRNTEAFF. The V and J genes are TRBV11-2 and TRBJ1-1; D not resolved. V lost 5 bases, J lost 5 bases, and 18 bases lay in between. CDR1 and CDR2 (germline): SGHAT, FQNNGV. This CDR3 is built from 15 residues.

The sample holds a few counts of this clonotype. One junction end disagrees with the germline gene, perhaps due to a read error. The chain has TRBV7-7 and TRBJ2-5, with 8 bases matching TRBD2. CDR1 and CDR2 from the germline V gene are SSHAT and FNYEAQ (reference sequence). The CDR3 totals 14 residues. CDR3 nucleotide sequence: TGTGCTAGCAGCTTAGGTAGCGGGGCTGAGACCCAGTACTTC. Its translation is CASSLGSGAETQYF.

The sample holds many counts of this clonotype. The rearrangement links TRBV6-1 to TRBJ2-2; no firm D call. Trimming pared 9 bases from V and 5 bases from J, leaving 16 bases between. Germline V gives CDR1 MNHNS, CDR2 SASEGT. CDR3 length equals 14 residues. In DNA, the CDR3 is TGTGCCAGTCCCGAAACTGGTGAGACCGGGGAGCTGTTTTTT. This codes for CASPETGETGELFF.

This clonotype was recorded at least ten times. The chain combines TRBV5-1 with TRBJ1-2, with 7 nucleotides matching TRBD1. After removal of 0 bases from V and 2 bases from J, the junction contained 4 bases not matched to a gene. The germline gives CDR1 SGHRS, CDR2 YFSETQ. The length of the CDR3 is 15 residues. The CDR3 sequence: CASSLGTGSNYGYTF. CDR3 nucleotides: TGCGCCAGCAGCTTGGGGACAGGCTCGAACTATGGCTACACCTTC.

This clonotype was observed many times. The CDR3, as DNA: TGCGCCAGCAGCTTGGCCCCGGGACAGGACGAGCAGTACTTC. Translation: CASSLAPGQDEQYF. This sequence joins TRBV5-1 and TRBJ2-7; TRBD1 matches at 8 bases. Trimming removed 0 bases from V and 5 bases from J; junction bases left unmatched: 4. Germline V lookup: CDR1 SGHRS, CDR2 YFSETQ. CDR3 length: 14 amino acids. Using reference TRBV5-1 and TRBJ2-7 for the parts outside the CDR3, the full variable domain is KAGVTQTPRYLIKTRGQQVTLSCSPISGHRSVSWYQQTPGQGLQFLFEYFSETQRNKGNFPGRFSGRQFSNSRSEMNVSTLELGDSALYLCASSLAPGQDEQYFGPGTRLTVT.

This clonotype was picked up many times. The V gene is TRBV7-9, the J gene TRBJ1-1; the D is unclear. The germline V gene has CDR1 SEHNR and CDR2 FQNEAQ (reference sequence). This CDR3 spans 12 amino acids. Trimming removed 5 bases from V and 7 bases from J, with 11 bases in between. Here the CDR3 DNA reads TGTGCCAGCAGCCGAAGCCCTATTGAAGCTTTCTTT. Translated: CASSRSPIEAFF. Filled out from reference TRBV7-9 and TRBJ1-1, the complete variable domain reads DTGVSQNPRHKITKRGQNVTFRCDPISEHNRLYWYRQTLGQGPEFLTYFQNEAQLEKSRLLSDRFSAERPKGSFSTLEIQRTEQGDSAMYLCASSRSPIEAFFGQGTRLTVV.

This clonotype was counted ten times or more. The genes are TRBV7-2 and TRBJ2-4; D possibly matches TRBD1 or TRBD2 (5 bases each). Germline CDR1 is SGHTA and CDR2 is FQGNSA. The CDR3 runs to 13 residues. V dropped 5 bases and J dropped 8 bases, with 13 bases sitting between them. The CDR3 protein is CASSIGQGDIQYF. CDR3 coding DNA: TGTGCCAGCAGCATCGGGCAGGGAGACATTCAGTACTTC. Supplemented by reference TRBV7-2 and TRBJ2-4, the full variable domain reads GAGVSQSPSNKVTEKGKDVELRCDPISGHTALYWYRQSLGQGLEFLIYFQGNSAPDKSGLPSDRFSAERTGGSVSTLTIQRTQQEDSAVYLCASSIGQGDIQYFGAGTRLSVL.

This clonotype was observed many times. This chain joins TRBV14 and TRBJ2-2; no reliable D call. From germline, CDR1 is SGHDN and CDR2 FVKESK. V was shortened by 2 bases and J by 3 bases, with 7 bases between the two germline ends. CDR3 length: 14 amino acids. The CDR3 spells CASSQFRYTGELFF. The CDR3 DNA sequence: TGTGCCAGCAGCCAATTTAGGTACACCGGGGAGCTGTTTTTT.

The chain uses TRBV2 and TRBJ1-5; D ambiguous. V was trimmed by 7 bases and J by 11 bases, leaving 15 bases between them. The germline gives CDR1 SNHLY, CDR2 FYNNEI. This CDR3 contains 12 residues. CDR3 nucleotide sequence: TGTGCCAGCACACGGGGTACCTCGGCCCAGCATTTT. Its protein product is CASTRGTSAQHF.